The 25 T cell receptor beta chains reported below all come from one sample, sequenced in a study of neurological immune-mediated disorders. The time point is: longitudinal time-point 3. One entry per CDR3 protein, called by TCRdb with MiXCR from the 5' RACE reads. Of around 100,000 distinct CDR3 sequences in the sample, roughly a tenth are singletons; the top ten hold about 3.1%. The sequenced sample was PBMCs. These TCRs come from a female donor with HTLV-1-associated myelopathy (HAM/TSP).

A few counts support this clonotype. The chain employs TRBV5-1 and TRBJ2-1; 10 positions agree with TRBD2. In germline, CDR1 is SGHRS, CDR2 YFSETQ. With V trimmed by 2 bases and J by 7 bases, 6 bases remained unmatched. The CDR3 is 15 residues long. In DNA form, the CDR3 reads TGCGCCAGCAGCTTACAGCGGGGGGGTATAAATGAGCAGTTCTTC. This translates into CASSLQRGGINEQFF.

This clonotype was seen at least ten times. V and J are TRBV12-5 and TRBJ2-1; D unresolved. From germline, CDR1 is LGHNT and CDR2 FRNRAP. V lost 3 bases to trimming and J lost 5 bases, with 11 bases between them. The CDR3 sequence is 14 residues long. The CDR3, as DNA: TGTGCTAGTGGTTTTGTCCTTACCCACAATGAGCAGTTCTTC. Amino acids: CASGFVLTHNEQFF.

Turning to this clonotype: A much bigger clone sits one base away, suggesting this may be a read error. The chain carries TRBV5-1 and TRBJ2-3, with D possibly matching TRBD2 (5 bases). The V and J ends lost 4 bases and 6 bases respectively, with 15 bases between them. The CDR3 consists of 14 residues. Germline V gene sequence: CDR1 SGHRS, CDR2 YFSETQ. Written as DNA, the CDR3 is TGCGCCAGCAGCACCGGCCCACGCGGGGATACGCAGTATTTT. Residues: CASSTGPRGDTQYF.

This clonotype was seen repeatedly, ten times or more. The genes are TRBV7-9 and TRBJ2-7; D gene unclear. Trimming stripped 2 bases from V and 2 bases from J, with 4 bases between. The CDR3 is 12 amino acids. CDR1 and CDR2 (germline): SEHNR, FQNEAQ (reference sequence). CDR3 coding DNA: TGTGCCAGCAGCTTACAGACCTACGAGCAGTACTTC. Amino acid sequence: CASSLQTYEQYF.

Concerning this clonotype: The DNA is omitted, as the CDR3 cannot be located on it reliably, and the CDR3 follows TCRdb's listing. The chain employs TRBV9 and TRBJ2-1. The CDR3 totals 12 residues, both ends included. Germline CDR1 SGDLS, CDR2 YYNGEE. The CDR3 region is CVCSVDQNEQFF.

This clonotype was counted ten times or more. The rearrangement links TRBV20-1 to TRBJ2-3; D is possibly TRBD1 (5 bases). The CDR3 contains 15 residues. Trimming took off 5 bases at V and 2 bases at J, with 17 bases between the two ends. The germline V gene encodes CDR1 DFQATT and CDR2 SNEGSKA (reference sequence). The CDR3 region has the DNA TGCAGTGCTGCCAGGGCTGGCGTCGCCACAGATACGCAGTATTTT. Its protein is CSAARAGVATDTQYF.

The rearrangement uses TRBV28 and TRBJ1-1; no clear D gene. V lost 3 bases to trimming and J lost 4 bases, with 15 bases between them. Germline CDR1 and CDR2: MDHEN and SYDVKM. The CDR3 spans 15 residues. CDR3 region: CASSFLEGLSTEAFF. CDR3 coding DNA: TGTGCCAGCAGTTTCCTAGAGGGATTATCCACTGAAGCTTTCTTT.

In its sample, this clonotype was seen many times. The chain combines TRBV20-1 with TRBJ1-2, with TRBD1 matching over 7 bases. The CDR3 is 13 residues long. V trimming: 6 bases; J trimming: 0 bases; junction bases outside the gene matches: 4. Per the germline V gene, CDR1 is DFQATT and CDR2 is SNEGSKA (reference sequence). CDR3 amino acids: CSAEGQANYGYTF. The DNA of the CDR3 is TGCAGTGCCGAAGGACAGGCTAACTATGGCTACACCTTC.

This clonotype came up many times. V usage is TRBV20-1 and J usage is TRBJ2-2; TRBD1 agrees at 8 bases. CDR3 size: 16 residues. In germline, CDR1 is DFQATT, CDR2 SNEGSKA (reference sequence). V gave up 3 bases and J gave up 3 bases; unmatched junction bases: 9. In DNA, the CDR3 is TGCAGTGCTAGTCTCCCGGGACAGGCGGACACCGGGGAGCTGTTTTTT. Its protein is CSASLPGQADTGELFF.

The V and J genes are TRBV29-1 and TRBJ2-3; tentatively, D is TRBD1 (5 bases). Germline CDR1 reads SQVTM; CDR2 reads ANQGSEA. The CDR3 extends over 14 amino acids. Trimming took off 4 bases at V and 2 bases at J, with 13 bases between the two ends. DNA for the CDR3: TGCAGCGTTGCAAAGGGGCTTTCCACAGATACGCAGTATTTT. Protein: CSVAKGLSTDTQYF.

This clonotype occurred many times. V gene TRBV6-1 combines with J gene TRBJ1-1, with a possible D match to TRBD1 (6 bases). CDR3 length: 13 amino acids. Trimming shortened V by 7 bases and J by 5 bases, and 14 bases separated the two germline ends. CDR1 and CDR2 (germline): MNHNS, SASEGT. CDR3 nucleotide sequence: TGTGCCAGCATCCTCGACAGGCGGACTGAAGCTTTCTTT. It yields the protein CASILDRRTEAFF.

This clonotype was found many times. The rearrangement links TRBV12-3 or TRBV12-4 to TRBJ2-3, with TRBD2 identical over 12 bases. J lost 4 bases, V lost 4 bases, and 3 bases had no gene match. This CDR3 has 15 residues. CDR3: CASSSPSGGADTQYF. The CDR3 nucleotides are TGTGCCAGCAGTTCCCCTAGCGGGGGGGCAGATACGCAGTATTTT.

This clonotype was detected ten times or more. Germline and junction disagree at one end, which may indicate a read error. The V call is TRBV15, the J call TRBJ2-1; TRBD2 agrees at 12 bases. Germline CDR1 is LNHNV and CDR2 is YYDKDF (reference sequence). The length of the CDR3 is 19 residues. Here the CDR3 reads CATSRDPAVTSGGRNEQFF. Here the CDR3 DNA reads TGTGCTACCAGCAGAGATCCCGCCGTCACTAGCGGGGGGCGCAATGAGCAGTTCTTC. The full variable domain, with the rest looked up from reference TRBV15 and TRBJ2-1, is DAMVIQNPRYQVTQFGKPVTLSCSQTLNHNVMYWYQQKSSQAPKLLFHYYDKDFNNEADTPDNFQSRRPNTSFCFLDIRSPGLGDTAMYLCATSRDPAVTSGGRNEQFFGPGTRLTVL.

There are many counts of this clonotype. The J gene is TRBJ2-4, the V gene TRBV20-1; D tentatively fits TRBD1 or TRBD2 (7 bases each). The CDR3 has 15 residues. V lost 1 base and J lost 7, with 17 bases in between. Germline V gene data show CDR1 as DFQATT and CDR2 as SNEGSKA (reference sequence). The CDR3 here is CSARGSRGGGNIQYF. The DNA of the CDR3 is TGCAGTGCTAGAGGAAGCAGGGGGGGTGGGAACATTCAGTACTTC.

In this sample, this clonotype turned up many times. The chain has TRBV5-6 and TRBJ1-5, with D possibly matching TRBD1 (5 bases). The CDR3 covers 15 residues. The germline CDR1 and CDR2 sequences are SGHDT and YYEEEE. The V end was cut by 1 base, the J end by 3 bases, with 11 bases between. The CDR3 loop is CASSLKGPNNQPQHF. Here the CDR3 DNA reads TGTGCCAGCAGCTTGAAGGGGCCCAACAATCAGCCCCAGCATTTT.

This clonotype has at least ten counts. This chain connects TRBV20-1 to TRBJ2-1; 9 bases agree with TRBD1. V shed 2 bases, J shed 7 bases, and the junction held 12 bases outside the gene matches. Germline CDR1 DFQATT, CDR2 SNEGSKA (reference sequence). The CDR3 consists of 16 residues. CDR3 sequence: CSARPATGGLLNEQFF. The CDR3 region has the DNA TGCAGTGCTAGACCAGCGACAGGGGGGCTGTTAAATGAGCAGTTCTTC.

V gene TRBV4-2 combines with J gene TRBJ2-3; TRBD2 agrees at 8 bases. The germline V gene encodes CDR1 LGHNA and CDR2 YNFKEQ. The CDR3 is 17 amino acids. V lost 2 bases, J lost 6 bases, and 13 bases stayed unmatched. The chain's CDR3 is CASSQQASGGARDTQYF. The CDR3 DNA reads TGTGCCAGCAGCCAACAGGCCTCCGGGGGGGCGAGGGATACGCAGTATTTT.

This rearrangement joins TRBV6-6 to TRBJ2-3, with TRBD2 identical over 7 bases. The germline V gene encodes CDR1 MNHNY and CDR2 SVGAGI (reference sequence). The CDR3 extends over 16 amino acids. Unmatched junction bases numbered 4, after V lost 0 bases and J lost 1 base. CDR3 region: CASSYSKAGRTDTQYF. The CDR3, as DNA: TGTGCCAGCAGTTACTCGAAAGCGGGGCGCACAGATACGCAGTATTTT.

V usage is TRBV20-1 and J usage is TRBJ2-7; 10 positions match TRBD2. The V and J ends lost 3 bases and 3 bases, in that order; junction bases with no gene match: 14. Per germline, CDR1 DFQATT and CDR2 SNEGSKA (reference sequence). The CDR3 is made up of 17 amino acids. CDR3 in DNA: TGCAGTGCTAGGGCCCTACTAACTAGCGGGGAACTCTACGAGCAGTACTTC. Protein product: CSARALLTSGELYEQYF.

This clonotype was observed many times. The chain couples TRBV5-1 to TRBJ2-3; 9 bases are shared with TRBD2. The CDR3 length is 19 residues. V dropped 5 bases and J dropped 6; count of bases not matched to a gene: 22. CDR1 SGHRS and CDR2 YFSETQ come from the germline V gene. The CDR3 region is CASRRGQNRPAGGVDTQYF. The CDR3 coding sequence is TGCGCCAGCAGACGGGGACAGAATCGACCGGCGGGGGGGGTTGATACGCAGTATTTT. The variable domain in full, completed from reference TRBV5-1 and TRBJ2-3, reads KAGVTQTPRYLIKTRGQQVTLSCSPISGHRSVSWYQQTPGQGLQFLFEYFSETQRNKGNFPGRFSGRQFSNSRSEMNVSTLELGDSALYLCASRRGQNRPAGGVDTQYFGPGTRLTVL.

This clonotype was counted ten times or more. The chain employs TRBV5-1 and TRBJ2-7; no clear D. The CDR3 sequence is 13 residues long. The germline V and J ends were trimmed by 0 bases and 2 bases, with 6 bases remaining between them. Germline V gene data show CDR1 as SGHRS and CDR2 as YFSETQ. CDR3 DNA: TGCGCCAGCAGCTTGGGGTTCACCTACGAGCAGTACTTC. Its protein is CASSLGFTYEQYF.

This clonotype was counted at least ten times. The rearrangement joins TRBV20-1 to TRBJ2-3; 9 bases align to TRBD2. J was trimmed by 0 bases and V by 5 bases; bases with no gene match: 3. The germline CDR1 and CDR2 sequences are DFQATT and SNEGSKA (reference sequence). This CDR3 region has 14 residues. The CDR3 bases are TGCAGTGCTGGTAGCGGGGGAAGCACAGATACGCAGTATTTT. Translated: CSAGSGGSTDTQYF.

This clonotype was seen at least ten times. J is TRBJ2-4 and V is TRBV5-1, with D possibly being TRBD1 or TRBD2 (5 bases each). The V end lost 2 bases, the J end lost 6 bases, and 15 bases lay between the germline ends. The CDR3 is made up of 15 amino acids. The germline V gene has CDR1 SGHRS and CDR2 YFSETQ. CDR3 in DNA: TGCGCCAGCAGCTTAGGGACGGCACTGGGAAACATTCAGTACTTC. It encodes CASSLGTALGNIQYF.

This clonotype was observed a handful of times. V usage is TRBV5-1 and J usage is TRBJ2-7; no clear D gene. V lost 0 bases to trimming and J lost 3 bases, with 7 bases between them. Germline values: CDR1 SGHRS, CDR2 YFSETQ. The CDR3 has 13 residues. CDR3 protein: CASSLGLYYEQYF. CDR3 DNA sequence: TGCGCCAGCAGCTTGGGACTTTACTACGAGCAGTACTTC.

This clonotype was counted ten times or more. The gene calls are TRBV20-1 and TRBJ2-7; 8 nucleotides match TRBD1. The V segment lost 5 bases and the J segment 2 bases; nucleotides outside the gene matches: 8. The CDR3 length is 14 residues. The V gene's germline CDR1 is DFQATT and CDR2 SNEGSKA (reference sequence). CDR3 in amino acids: CSALQLQGAYEQYF. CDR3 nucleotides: TGCAGTGCTCTCCAACTACAGGGGGCCTACGAGCAGTACTTC.